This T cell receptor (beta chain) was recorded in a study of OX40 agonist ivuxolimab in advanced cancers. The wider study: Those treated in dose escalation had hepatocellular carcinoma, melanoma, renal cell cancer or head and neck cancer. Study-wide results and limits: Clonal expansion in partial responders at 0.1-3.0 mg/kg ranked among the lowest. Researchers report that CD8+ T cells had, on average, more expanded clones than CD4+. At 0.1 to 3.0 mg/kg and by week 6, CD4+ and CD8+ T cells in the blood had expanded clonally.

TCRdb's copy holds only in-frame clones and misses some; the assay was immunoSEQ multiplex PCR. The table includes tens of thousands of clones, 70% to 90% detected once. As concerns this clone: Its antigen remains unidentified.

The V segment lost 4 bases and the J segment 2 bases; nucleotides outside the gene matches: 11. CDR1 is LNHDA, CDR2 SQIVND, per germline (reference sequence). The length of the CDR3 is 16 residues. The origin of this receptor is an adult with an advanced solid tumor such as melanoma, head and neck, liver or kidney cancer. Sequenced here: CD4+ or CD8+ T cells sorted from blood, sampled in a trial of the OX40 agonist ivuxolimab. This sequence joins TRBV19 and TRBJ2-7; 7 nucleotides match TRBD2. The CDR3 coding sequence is TGTGCCAGTAGTACCCGCCTGACTAGCTTTACCTACGAGCAGTACTTC. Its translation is CASSTRLTSFTYEQYF.